What follows are 5 T cell receptor beta chains derived from one specimen sequenced in a study of blood T cell repertoires in COVID-19. The data were produced by immunoSEQ multiplex PCR, yet TCRdb's version contains in-frame clones alone and is incomplete. The table lists some 37,000 clones, 75% to 90% of them singletons. Sequences were obtained from peripheral blood. The source is a man in his 70s with acute or convalescent COVID-19.

The gene calls are TRBV28 and TRBJ1-1; no clear D. This CDR3 is 12 amino acids long. Germline lookup yields CDR1 MDHEN and CDR2 SYDVKM. V was shortened by 1 base and J by 3 bases, with 3 bases between the two germline ends. CDR3 sequence (DNA): TGTGCCAGCAGTTTATCAGACACTGAAGCTTTCTTT. Its protein is CASSLSDTEAFF.

This clone was detected only once. The CDR3 DNA reads TGTGCCAGCAGCTTTCAAAGACAGGGGGGGGAGACCCAGTACTTC. It encodes CASSFQRQGGETQYF. J is TRBJ2-5 and V is TRBV11-2; 9 bases are shared with TRBD1. V was pared by 3 bases and J by 5 bases, with 7 bases of the junction left unmatched. Germline V gene sequence: CDR1 SGHAT, CDR2 FQNNGV. CDR3 length: 15 amino acids.

This chain links TRBV4-2 with TRBJ1-4; D is uncertain. The CDR3 covers 18 residues. In germline, CDR1 is LGHNA, CDR2 YNFKEQ. Trimming cost V 0 bases and J 3 bases, with 17 bases left between them. The DNA for the CDR3 is TGTGCCAGCAGCCAAGATAGGGTTGTCGGAGGGTCTAATGAAAAACTGTTTTTT. It is translated as CASSQDRVVGGSNEKLFF.

The gene calls are TRBV9 and TRBJ2-1, with 16 bases fitting TRBD2. V was clipped by 3 bases and J by 3 bases; unmatched bases: 15. This CDR3 has 21 amino acids. From germline, CDR1 is SGDLS and CDR2 YYNGEE. The CDR3 DNA is TGTGCCAGCAGCGAGGGGGTCTGGGGGACTAGCGGGAGGGAAGGCTACAATGAGCAGTTCTTC. Amino acid sequence: CASSEGVWGTSGREGYNEQFF.

This sequence joins TRBV18 and TRBJ1-4; D is uncertain. This CDR3 region has 15 residues. The germline V gene encodes CDR1 KGHSH and CDR2 LQKENI. V gave up 6 bases and J gave up 3 bases, with 14 bases separating them. In nucleotides, the CDR3 is TGTGCCAGCTCGGAAAATATCGGGGCTAATGAAAAACTGTTTTTT. It specifies CASSENIGANEKLFF.